The sequence of this T cell receptor (beta chain) was determined in a study of cytomegalovirus exposure and HLA in healthy donors (dated by TCRdb to between 2016 and 2019). Background for the entire study: In an earlier analysis of 587 of the donors, 250 to 350 Gb of sequence data and 95 million to 130 million unique TCR beta sequences from roughly 200 million T cells were reported. Donor age, sex, ethnicity and CMV serostatus were collected together with the repertoire data. About five DR-DQ haplotypes were treated as single units for association and clustering because of strong linkage in the cohort. In an earlier analysis of a few hundred of the donors, high-throughput TCR beta sequencing was used to judge whether each TCR beta V gene segment behaved as functional or pseudogenic. Class I and class II HLA loci were covered by the typing at four-digit resolution. Typing coverage varied by locus: roughly 629-640 donors for A, B, C, DRB1 and DQB1; roughly 520 for DQA1; approximately 610 for DPA1; some 470 for DPB1. Using immunosequencing, the study profiled T cell repertoires from about 620 subjects and related those repertoires to cytomegalovirus serostatus. The study aimed to test whether signatures of past pathogen exposure could be identified by cataloging public T cell receptors. Roughly 300 gigabases of sequencing data and about 92 million unique TCR sequences made up an early release that covered 500 to 700 HLA-typed donors. Among the roughly 370 genotyped donors, approximately 81% belonged to the genetic ancestry cluster associated with self-reported Caucasian donors. Among about 410 genotyped donors of the cohort, an average of about 240,000 unique TCR beta nucleotide sequences was sequenced per donor, of which about 19% were non-productive. Every repertoire in the discovery cohort had been generated on one and the same sequencing platform. A later genetic analysis used genome-wide SNP genotypes for about 55% of the 666 donors, treating that subset as a discovery cohort. Rather than drawing on any new phenotypic data, the later analysis identified candidate immune exposures from TCR beta sequences and the way those sequences occurred across donors. In a later analysis, previously published TCR beta repertoires from more than 500 donors were re-analyzed and high-resolution HLA genotyping was added so that TCR occurrence patterns could be studied. Besides the first cohort of 666 subjects, a separate validation cohort made up of 120 or so different subjects was used. High-throughput TCR immunosequencing, statistical association of individual TCRs with disease status, and machine learning were combined to predict cytomegalovirus infection status. The investigation overall reported the following: In an earlier analysis of 587 of the donors, most TCR beta V segments appeared in productive rearrangements about 87% or about 30% of the time, broadly matching IMGT annotations. According to a later analysis, parvovirus B19, influenza, CMV and Epstein-Barr virus appeared linked to several top co-occurrence clusters. Most TCR sequences were seen in very few donors, while some public TCRs were found in many individuals. Sequencing depth was assumed to be roughly uniform across donors in the presence/absence analyses, though that assumption may not hold. CMV serostatus was the only immune exposure information available for the cohort. This cohort had only TCR beta chains sequenced, and the lack of alpha or paired-chain data limited which features could be detected. At a false discovery rate of 0.05, a later analysis linked around 15,000 TCR beta sequences to specific HLA alleles. Compared with equally common non-associated chains, HLA-associated TCR beta chains in a later analysis were more clonally expanded and had lower generation probabilities. A cluster of highly shared sequence variants was judged likely to be a technical artifact of the sequencing pipeline. Three of the identified cytomegalovirus-associated TCR beta chains were confirmed in vitro to be specific for cytomegalovirus antigens. A further reported finding was that TCR beta sequences accurately predicted the HLA-A and HLA-B alleles for most subjects in the first cohort. When HLA alleles, especially DR and DQ, strongly co-occurred, attributing TCR associations to individual alleles was difficult. According to a later genetic analysis, donors in an Asian-associated ancestry cluster had fewer N-insertions in productive TCRs than the roughly 660-donor mean. In the study, some 160 TCR beta chains were listed as associated with cytomegalovirus. According to a later analysis, most CMV-associated TCR beta chains appeared to be HLA-restricted, and the HLA associations seemed to be driven largely by CMV exposure. In a later analysis, the rate of TCR association differed among HLA loci, with DRB1 alleles having the most associated TCRs and HLA-C alleles having the fewest. Cytomegalovirus status was reported to be diagnosed by the classifier with high specificity and sensitivity in both the original and validation cohorts. The authors suggested that the approach could potentially be generalized to other disease states and immunological phenotypes. Some 16 rarely observed V segments, including chromosome 9 orphons, were excluded from the earlier analysis of about 600 of the donors because counts were too low. Linkage disequilibrium might explain the correlated functional status among segregating V segments, but an unknown experimental factor could not be ruled out. Because some donors lacked HLA typing at each locus, the association tests relied only on the typed subset. Because the 87-base-pair reads could not distinguish some IMGT-functional V segments, including TRBV6-2 and TRBV6-3, those segments were excluded. V-gene and J-gene trimming of TCR beta chains was associated with a missense DCLRE1C variant in a later genetic analysis, and the association was replicated in an independent cohort.

Libraries were constructed by the immunoSEQ multiplex PCR assay. The multiplex PCR relied on a mix of 60 forward primers for TCR Vbeta segments and 13 reverse primers for TCR Jbeta segments. Amplification of the CDR3 region of rearranged TCR beta genes was performed with a multiplex PCR assay on genomic DNA. On the Illumina HiSeq System, the amplified TCR beta libraries were sequenced as 87-base-pair reads. Per the source publication's procedure: A later analysis counted about 76 million unique TCR beta chains across the 666 repertoires, and about 10 million of these chains were shared by at least two donors. Raw reads were error-corrected and collapsed into unique sequences by a nearest-neighbor algorithm in which closely related sequences were merged to remove PCR and sequencing errors. To assign V, D and J gene segments, CDR3 sequences were aligned to IMGT reference sequences. For a sequence to be retained, at least a six-nucleotide match to both a V gene segment and a J gene segment was required. Rearrangements were classified as productive when the CDR3 lacked stop codons and remained in frame with V and J, and all other rearrangements were classified as non-productive. CDR3 was defined according to IMGT convention as the region running from the second conserved V-encoded cysteine to the conserved J-encoded phenylalanine. The earlier analysis of approximately 590 of the donors excluded any sequence lacking an unambiguous match to a single V gene segment. In an earlier analysis of some 590 of the donors, V segments were called functional above 56.7% productive rearrangements and were called segregating when the between-donor standard deviation exceeded 5%. A statistical classification framework was built for diagnosing cytomegalovirus status from the catalog of TCR beta chain sequences. In a later analysis, V and J genes were assigned by comparing TCR nucleotide sequences against IMGT/GENE-DB human TR gene sequences. In a later analysis, CDR3 sequences and most-parsimonious VDJ recombination scenarios were assigned using the TCRdist pipeline. In a later analysis, each TCR beta chain was defined by its CDR3 amino acid sequence together with its V-gene family, and reads lacking a unique V-gene family were excluded. A later analysis removed nearly 600 highly shared, low-generation-probability nucleotide sequences to deal with suspected cross-contamination and a sequencing artifact. In a later analysis, a clonal expansion index was calculated for each public chain from normalized within-repertoire ranks of inferred template counts. Generation probabilities in a later analysis came from a VDJ recombination model fitted to out-of-frame rearrangements, and those results were checked against IGoR. In a later analysis, TCR-TCR, TCR-HLA and TCR-CMV co-occurrence was scored with hypergeometric tests, and a repertoire-size bias correction was applied to TCR pairs. In a later analysis, false discovery rates were estimated by permuting HLA or CMV assignments 20 times. In a later analysis, co-occurring TCRs were grouped using DBSCAN, with TCRdist sequence similarity added in when clustering inside HLA-allele-positive subsets. Repertoires with fewer than 30,000 or more than 120,000 public chains, plus five repertoires with anomalous nucleotide sharing, were excluded from co-occurrence clustering. TCRdb limited this immuneACCESS table to in-frame rearrangements with V and J called. A share of clones is missing; checked studies link under half to unresolved V genes, and the rest is unexplained. V and J calls and clone size are copied from that table; D and trimming were computed from the DNA. This sample gives some 150,000 clones in total; 80% of them show up just once. Of the sample, 9.7% is held by the ten largest clones.

From a lookup of the germline V gene, CDR1 and CDR2 are SGHRS and YFSETQ. The CDR3 runs 19 amino acids, cysteine and phenylalanine included. The entry retains the CDR3 DNA only, 57 bases that are in frame from base 1. V is trimmed back by 4 bases and J by 1 base, and the junction contains 14 bases that no gene match accounts for. In total, approximately 690 healthy bone marrow donors made up the cohort. Cohort members were all nominally healthy when sampled, although unrecorded immune exposures were likely present. The donor tested CMV seropositive and was one of the 289 seropositive cohort members. A peripheral blood sample was collected from each donor, and TCR beta sequencing was performed on peripheral blood mononuclear cells. The Qiagen DNeasy Blood Extraction Kit was used to extract genomic DNA from the blood cell samples. As for this clone: It lacks a known antigen. Base qualities were left out, and no much larger clone turns up one base away.

The sample taken for sequencing was PBMCs. The receptor's source is a man between 18 and 29 years old in good health and CMV-seropositive. The chain joins TRBV5-1 to TRBJ2-3, and TRBD2 matches 11 of the central bases. The nucleotide sequence reads as follows: TGCGCCAGCAGCCTGGAGACTAGCGGGGCCCCGGGGGGCACAGATACGCAGTATTTT. It translates as CASSLETSGAPGGTDTQYF.